This T cell receptor beta chain was sequenced for a study of T cells in Graves' hyperthyroidism and ophthalmopathy. The ends were cut back, 5 bases at V and 6 bases at J, with 16 bases in the middle. There are 14 residues in the CDR3. Patients between 18 and 65 years old had hyperthyroidism, newly diagnosed and lasting under 2 months. It was uncontrolled infection, other autoimmune disease, pregnancy or lactation that excluded patients. Cells are PBMCs isolated from over 7.5 ml of fresh blood. This clonotype was counted many times. It was RNA transcripts that yielded the amplified TCR beta CDR3 regions. In the first-round RT-PCR of the TCR CDR3, the HTBI primer set was used. MiXCR was run by TCRdb on the multiplex PCR reads, yielding one entry per CDR3 protein. The sample has hundreds of thousands of distinct CDR3 sequences, about a fifth seen once; the top ten hold around 3.6%.

The sample taken for sequencing was blood. This TCR came from a woman younger than 30 with Graves' hyperthyroidism. This sequence joins TRBV12-3 or TRBV12-4 and TRBJ1-2; D not certain. The CDR3 nucleotides read TGTGCCAGCAGTCCCCGCTATAAGGGTAATGGCTACACCTTC. It encodes CASSPRYKGNGYTF.